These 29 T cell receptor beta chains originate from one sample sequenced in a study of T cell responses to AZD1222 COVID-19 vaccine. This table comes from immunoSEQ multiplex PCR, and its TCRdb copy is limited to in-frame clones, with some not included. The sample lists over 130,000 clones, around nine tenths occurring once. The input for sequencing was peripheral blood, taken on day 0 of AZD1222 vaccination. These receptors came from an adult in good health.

The CDR3 DNA reads as TGTGCCAGCAGTTATCTGGACCCTGCCTACGAGCAGTACTTC. It specifies CASSYLDPAYEQYF. This rearrangement joins TRBV6-9 to TRBJ2-7; D is ambiguous. With 2 bases removed from V and 2 bases from J, the gap between germline ends came to 10 bases. The length of the CDR3 is 14 residues. The germline CDR1 and CDR2 sequences are MNHGY and SVAAGI.

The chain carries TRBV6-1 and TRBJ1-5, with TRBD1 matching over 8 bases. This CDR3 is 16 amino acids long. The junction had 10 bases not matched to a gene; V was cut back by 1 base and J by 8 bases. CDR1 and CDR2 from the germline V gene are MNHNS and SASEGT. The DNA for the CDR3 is TGTGCCAGCAGTGAAGTGACAGGGGCCTCTTCGGAGCCCCAGCATTTT. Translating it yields CASSEVTGASSEPQHF.

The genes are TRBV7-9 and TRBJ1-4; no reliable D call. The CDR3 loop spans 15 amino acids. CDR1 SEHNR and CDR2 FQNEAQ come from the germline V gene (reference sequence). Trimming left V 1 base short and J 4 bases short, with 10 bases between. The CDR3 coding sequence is TGTGCCAGCAGCTTAGTCTCTGCCCTTAATGAAAAACTGTTTTTT. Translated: CASSLVSALNEKLFF.

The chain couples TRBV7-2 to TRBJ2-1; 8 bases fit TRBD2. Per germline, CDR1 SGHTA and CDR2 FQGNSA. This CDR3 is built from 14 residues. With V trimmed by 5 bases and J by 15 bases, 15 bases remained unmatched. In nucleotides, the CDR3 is TGTGCCAGCAGCGCCGAAACTAGCGGCCCCCTGCCGTTCTTC. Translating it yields CASSAETSGPLPFF. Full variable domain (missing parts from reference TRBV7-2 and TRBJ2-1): GAGVSQSPSNKVTEKGKDVELRCDPISGHTALYWYRQSLGQGLEFLIYFQGNSAPDKSGLPSDRFSAERTGGSVSTLTIQRTQQEDSAVYLCASSAETSGPLPFFGPGTRLTVL.

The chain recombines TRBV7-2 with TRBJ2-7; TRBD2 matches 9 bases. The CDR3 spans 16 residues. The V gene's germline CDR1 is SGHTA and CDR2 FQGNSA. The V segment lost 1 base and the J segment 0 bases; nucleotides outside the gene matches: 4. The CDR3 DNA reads TGTGCCAGCAGCTTAGGCCTAGCGGGAAACTCCTACGAGCAGTACTTC. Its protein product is CASSLGLAGNSYEQYF.

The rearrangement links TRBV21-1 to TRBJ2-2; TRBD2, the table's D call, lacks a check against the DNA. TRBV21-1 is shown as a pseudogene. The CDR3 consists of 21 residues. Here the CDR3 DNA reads TGTGCCAGCAGCAAAGGAGGGGGACTAGCGGGAGAGGCGCCCGACACCGGGGAGCTGTTTTTT. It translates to CASSKGGGLAGEAPDTGELFF.

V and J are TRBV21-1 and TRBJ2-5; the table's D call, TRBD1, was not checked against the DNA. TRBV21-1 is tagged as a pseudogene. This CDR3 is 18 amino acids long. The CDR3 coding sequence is TGTGCCACCTTAACTAAGGGGGGGGACAGGGATTTTCAAGAGACCCAGTACTTC. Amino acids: CATLTKGGDRDFQETQYF.

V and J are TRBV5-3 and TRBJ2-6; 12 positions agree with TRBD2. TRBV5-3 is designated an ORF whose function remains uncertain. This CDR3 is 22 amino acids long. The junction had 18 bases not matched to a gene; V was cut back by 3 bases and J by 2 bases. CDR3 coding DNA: TGTGCCAGAAGCTCAACGACTAGCGGGAGAGGTTTAGTAGTGGCTGGGGCCAACGTCCTGACTTTC. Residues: CARSSTTSGRGLVVAGANVLTF.

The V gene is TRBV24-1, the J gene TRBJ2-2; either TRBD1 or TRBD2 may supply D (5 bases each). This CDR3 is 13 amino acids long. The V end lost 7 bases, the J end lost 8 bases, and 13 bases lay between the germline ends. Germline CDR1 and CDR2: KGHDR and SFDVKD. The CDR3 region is CATSRGPRGELFF. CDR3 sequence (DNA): TGTGCCACCAGCCGGGGCCCCCGGGGGGAGCTGTTTTTT.

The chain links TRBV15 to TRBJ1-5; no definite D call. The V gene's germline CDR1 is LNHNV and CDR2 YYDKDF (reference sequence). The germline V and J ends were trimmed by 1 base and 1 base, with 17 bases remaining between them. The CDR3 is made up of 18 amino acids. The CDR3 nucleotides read TGTGCCACCAGCAGAGGAAACGTTGCGGGAGGGAGCAATCAGCCCCAGCATTTT. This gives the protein CATSRGNVAGGSNQPQHF.

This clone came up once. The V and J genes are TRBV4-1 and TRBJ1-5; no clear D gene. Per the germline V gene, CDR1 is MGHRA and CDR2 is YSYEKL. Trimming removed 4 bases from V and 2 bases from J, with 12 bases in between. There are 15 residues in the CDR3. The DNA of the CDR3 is TGCGCCAGCAGCCTGGAGACCACCGGCAATCAGCCCCAGCATTTT. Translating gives CASSLETTGNQPQHF.

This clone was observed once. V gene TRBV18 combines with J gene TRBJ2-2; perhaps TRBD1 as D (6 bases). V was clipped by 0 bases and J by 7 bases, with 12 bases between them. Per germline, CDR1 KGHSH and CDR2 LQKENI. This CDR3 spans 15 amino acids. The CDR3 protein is CASSPPFGGGGELFF. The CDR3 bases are TGTGCCAGCTCACCACCGTTTGGGGGCGGCGGGGAGCTGTTTTTT.

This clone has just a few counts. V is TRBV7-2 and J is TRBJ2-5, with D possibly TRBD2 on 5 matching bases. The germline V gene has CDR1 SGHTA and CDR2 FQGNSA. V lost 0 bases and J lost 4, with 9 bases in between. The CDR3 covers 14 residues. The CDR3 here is CASSLAPGLETQYF. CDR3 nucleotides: TGTGCCAGCAGCTTAGCGCCGGGGTTAGAGACCCAGTACTTC.

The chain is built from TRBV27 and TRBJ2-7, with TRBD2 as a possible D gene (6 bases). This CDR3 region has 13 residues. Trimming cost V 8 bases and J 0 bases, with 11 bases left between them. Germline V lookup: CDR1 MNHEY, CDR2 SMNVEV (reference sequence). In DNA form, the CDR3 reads TGTGCCAGCGGGTGGGGACTCTCCTACGAGCAGTACTTC. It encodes CASGWGLSYEQYF.

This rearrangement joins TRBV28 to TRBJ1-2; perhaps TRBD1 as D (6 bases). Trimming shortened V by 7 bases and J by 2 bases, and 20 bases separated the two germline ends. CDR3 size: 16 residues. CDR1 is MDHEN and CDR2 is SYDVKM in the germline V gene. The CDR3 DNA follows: TGTGCCAGCAAGCCGGGGGGGCCCAAACACAACTATGGCTACACCTTC. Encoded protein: CASKPGGPKHNYGYTF.

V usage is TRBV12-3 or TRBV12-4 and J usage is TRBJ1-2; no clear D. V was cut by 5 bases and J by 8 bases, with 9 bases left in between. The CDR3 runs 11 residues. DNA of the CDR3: TGTGCCAGCAGTGGGGTGCGGGGCTACACCTTC. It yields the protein CASSGVRGYTF.

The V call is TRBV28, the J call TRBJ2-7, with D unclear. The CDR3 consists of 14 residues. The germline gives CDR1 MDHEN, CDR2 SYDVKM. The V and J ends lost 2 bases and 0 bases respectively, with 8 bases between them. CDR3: CASSLNQVSYEQYF. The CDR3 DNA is TGTGCCAGCAGTTTAAACCAGGTCTCCTACGAGCAGTACTTC.

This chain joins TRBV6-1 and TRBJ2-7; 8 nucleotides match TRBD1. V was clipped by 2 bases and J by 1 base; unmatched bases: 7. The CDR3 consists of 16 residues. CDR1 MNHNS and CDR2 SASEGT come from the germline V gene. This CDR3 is CASSELDRERSYEQYF. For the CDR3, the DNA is TGTGCCAGCAGTGAACTGGACAGGGAGAGATCCTACGAGCAGTACTTC.

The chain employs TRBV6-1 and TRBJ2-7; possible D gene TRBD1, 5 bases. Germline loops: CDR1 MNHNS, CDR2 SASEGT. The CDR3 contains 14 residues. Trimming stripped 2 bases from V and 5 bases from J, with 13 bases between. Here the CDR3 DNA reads TGTGCCAGCAGTGAATCGGCAGGGCCGGACGAGCAGTACTTC. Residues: CASSESAGPDEQYF.

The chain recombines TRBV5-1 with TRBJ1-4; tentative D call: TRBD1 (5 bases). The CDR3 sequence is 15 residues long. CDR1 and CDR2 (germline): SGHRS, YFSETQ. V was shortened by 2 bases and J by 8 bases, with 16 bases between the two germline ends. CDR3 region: CASSFRDPLREKLFF. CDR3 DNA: TGCGCCAGCAGCTTCCGGGACCCTCTACGGGAAAAACTGTTTTTT.

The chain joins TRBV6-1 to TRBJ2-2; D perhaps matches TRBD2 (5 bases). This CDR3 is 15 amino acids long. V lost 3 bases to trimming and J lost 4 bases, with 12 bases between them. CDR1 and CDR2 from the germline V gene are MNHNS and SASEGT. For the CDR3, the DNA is TGTGCCAGCAGTGACGGGGAAATTGGCACCGGGGAGCTGTTTTTT. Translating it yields CASSDGEIGTGELFF.

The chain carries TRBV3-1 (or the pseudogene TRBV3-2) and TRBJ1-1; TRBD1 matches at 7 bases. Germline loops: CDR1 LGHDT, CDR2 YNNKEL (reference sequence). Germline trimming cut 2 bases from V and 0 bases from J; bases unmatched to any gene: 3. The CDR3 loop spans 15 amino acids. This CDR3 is CASSQPGQMNTEAFF. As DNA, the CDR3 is TGTGCCAGCAGCCAACCGGGACAGATGAACACTGAAGCTTTCTTT.

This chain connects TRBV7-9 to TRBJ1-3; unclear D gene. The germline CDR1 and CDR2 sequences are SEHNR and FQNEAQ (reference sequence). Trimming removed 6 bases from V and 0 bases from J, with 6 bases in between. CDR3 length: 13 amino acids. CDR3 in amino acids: CASRTHSGNTIYF. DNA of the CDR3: TGTGCCAGCAGGACACACTCTGGAAACACCATATATTTT. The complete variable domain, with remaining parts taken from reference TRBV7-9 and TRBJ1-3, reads DTGVSQNPRHKITKRGQNVTFRCDPISEHNRLYWYRQTLGQGPEFLTYFQNEAQLEKSRLLSDRFSAERPKGSFSTLEIQRTEQGDSAMYLCASRTHSGNTIYFGEGSWLTVV.

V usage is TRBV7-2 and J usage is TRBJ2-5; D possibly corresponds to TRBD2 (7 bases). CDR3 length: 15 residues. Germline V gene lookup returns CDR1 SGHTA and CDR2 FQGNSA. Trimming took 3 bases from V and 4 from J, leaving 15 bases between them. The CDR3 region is CASSFGTREGETQYF. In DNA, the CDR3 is TGTGCCAGCAGCTTCGGGACAAGGGAGGGAGAGACCCAGTACTTC.

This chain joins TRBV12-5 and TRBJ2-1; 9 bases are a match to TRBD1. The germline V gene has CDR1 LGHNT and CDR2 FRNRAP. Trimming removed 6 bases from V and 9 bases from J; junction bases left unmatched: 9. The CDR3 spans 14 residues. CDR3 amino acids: CASGPGQGFGEQFF. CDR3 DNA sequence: TGTGCTAGTGGACCGGGACAGGGATTTGGTGAGCAGTTCTTC. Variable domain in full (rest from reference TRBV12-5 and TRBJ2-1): DARVTQTPRHKVTEMGQEVTMRCQPILGHNTVFWYRQTMMQGLELLAYFRNRAPLDDSGMPKDRFSAEMPDATLATLKIQPSEPRDSAVYFCASGPGQGFGEQFFGPGTRLTVL.

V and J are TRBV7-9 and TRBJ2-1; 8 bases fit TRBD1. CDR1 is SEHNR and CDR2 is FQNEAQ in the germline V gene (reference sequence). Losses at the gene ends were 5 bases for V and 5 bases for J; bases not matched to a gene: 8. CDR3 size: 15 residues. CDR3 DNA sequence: TGTGCCAGCAGCCTACGGGCGGGACAGGACAATGAGCAGTTCTTC. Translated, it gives CASSLRAGQDNEQFF.

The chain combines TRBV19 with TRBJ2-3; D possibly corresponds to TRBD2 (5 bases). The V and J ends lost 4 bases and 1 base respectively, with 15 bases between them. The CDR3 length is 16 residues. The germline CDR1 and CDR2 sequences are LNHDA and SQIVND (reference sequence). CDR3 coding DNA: TGTGCCAGTAGTACCCGGACCCTAGCCCGCACAGATACGCAGTATTTT. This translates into CASSTRTLARTDTQYF.

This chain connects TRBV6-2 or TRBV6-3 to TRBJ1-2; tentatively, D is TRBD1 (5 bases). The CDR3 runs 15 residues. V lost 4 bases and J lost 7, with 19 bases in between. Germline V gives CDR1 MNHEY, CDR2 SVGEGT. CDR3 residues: CASSFPPSLRGGYTF. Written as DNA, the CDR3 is TGTGCCAGCAGTTTTCCCCCATCTTTAAGGGGTGGCTACACCTTC.

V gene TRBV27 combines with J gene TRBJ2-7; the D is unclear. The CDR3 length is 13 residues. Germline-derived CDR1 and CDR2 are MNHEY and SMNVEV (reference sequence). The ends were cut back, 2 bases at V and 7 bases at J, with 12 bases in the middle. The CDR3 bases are TGTGCCAGCAGTTTAGTCGGCCCCCTGGAGCAGTACTTC. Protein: CASSLVGPLEQYF.